This T cell receptor (beta chain) emerged from a study of blood T cell repertoires in COVID-19. Across the study: The United States, Italy and Spain provided the acute and convalescent COVID-19 samples. T cells, B-cell-depleted T cells, or PBMCs provided the cDNA or gDNA that served as material.

Trimming at V came to 0 bases and at J to 7 bases, leaving 4 bases not matched to a gene. CDR3 length: 14 residues. CDR1 SGHRS and CDR2 YFSETQ come from the germline V gene. In the study's own analysis: Nucleated cell counts were estimated from reference gene primer amplification. Sequenced by immunoSEQ multiplex PCR; TCRdb stores in-frame clones only, minus some. That table is the source of V, J and clone size, and D and trimming were worked out from the DNA. The table lists around 160,000 clones, 70% to 90% of them singletons. V is TRBV5-1 and J is TRBJ2-7, with 10 bases fitting TRBD1. The origin of this receptor is a middle-aged woman with active or convalescent COVID-19. Specimen: peripheral blood. The CDR3 DNA follows: TGCGCCAGCAGCTTGGTTGGGACAGGGGAAGAGCAGTACTTC. Encoded protein: CASSLVGTGEEQYF.